This TCR beta chain was captured in a study of blood T cells in healthy people across ages. Overall study findings and caveats: Roughly linear declines in TCR beta diversity per million T cells occurred with age.

In this sample, this clonotype turned up a few times. No antigen is known for it. The authors ran a second PCR of roughly 7 to 11 cycles using a sample-barcoded 5' primer and a J-beta primer mix. At least 2.5 million CDR3-containing paired-end reads were obtained per sample. MiXCR, run by TCRdb on the 5' RACE reads, gives a single entry per CDR3 protein. The sample records about 1 million distinct CDR3 sequences, under 45% being singletons. Individuals who donated were healthy Caucasians from Russia aged roughly 6 to 90. Isolated PBMCs totaled at least 6.5 million in each sample. CDR1 and CDR2 (germline): MDHEN, SYDVKM. There are 15 residues in the CDR3. J lost 3 bases, V lost 10 bases, and 10 bases had no gene match.

The sequence was collected from a woman aged 60-75 years in good health. V gene TRBV28 combines with J gene TRBJ2-1, with 9 positions matching TRBD1. Sequenced input: blood. The CDR3 sequence: CATSNRDRVYNEQFF. CDR3 bases: TGTGCCACGTCAAACCGGGACAGGGTCTACAATGAGCAGTTCTTC.